The 7 T cell receptor beta chains reported below all come from one sample, sequenced in a study of T cells in women clearing cervical HPV infection. Profiling relied on immunoSEQ multiplex PCR, and the TCRdb table lists in-frame clones only, not all of them. The sample totals under 20,000 clones. Sequencing was done on a sample of blood buffy coat. These receptors were collected from a woman between 18 and 70 years old with a cervical HPV16 infection that either progressed to CIN3+ or cleared (not recorded which).

The sequenced CDR3 bases are TGTGCCAGCAGTGAAGCGCAGGGAACGGGCCTCCGTGGC. This codes for CASSEAQGTGLRG. The entire CDR3 sequence reads CASSEAQGTGLRGYTF. This chain connects TRBV6-1 to TRBJ1-2, with D perhaps TRBD1 (5 bases). The read ends 3 residues shy of where the CDR3 ends; the end is completed using the germline J gene. The V gene's germline CDR1 is MNHNS and CDR2 SASEGT. V lost 0 bases to trimming and J lost 7 bases, with 18 bases between them. The CDR3 is made up of 16 amino acids.

As to this clone: The read finishes 3 residues shy of the CDR3 end, and the germline J gene is used to complete it. The chain uses TRBV20-1 and TRBJ2-1, with a tentative D call TRBD2 (6 bases). CDR1 is DFQATT and CDR2 is SNEGSKA in the germline V gene (reference sequence). V lost 8 bases and J 0 bases, leaving 14 bases between the germline ends. This CDR3 contains 14 residues. The DNA read from the CDR3 is TGCAGTTCACACGAGGAGGGCTCCTACAATGAG. Its protein is CSSHEEGSYNE. The whole CDR3 sequence reads CSSHEEGSYNEQFF.

The CDR3 spells CASSSLRSQGIGYTF. The sequenced CDR3 bases are TGTGCCAGCAGCTCCCTCAGGTCACAGGGGATTGGC. The chain combines TRBV12-3 or TRBV12-4 with TRBJ1-2; 7 bases align to TRBD1. The read terminates 3 residues ahead of where the CDR3 ends, so the germline J gene completes it. This CDR3 comprises 15 residues. With V trimmed by 6 bases and J by 7 bases, 14 bases remained unmatched.

Comment on this clone: The observed sequence ends 3 residues before the CDR3 terminus, with the missing tail filled in from the germline J gene. The V call is TRBV6-2 or TRBV6-3, the J call TRBJ1-1; no firm D call. This CDR3 has 14 amino acids. Germline values: CDR1 MNHEY, CDR2 SVGEGT. Trimming cost V 1 base and J 7 bases, with 13 bases left between them. The CDR3 sequence: CASSYYSPGLEAFF. Partial CDR3 DNA: TGTGCCAGCAGTTACTATTCCCCTGGGCTTGAA.

Details on this clone: The read ends 3 residues shy of where the CDR3 ends; the end is completed using the germline J gene. This sequence joins TRBV12-3 or TRBV12-4 and TRBJ1-3; D is ambiguous. This CDR3 spans 13 amino acids. Trimming took 6 bases from V and 7 from J, leaving 13 bases between them. CDR3 DNA (partial): TGTGCCAGCAGGAACCCCCTGAGGAACACC. Translated, it gives CASRNPLRNT. The CDR3 in full is CASRNPLRNTIYF.

Worth noting for this clone: The CDR3 end is not reached by the read, which stops 3 residues before it; the germline J gene fills it in. The genes are TRBV10-3 and TRBJ2-3, with a possible D match to TRBD1 (6 bases). CDR1 and CDR2 (germline): ENHRY, SYGVKD. This CDR3 spans 16 amino acids. V was clipped by 0 bases and J by 3 bases, with 13 bases between them. The DNA read from the CDR3 is TGTGCCATCAGTGAGTCCTATAGCAGGGGTACAGATACG. This translates into CAISESYSRGTDT. The full CDR3 sequence reads CAISESYSRGTDTQYF.

About this clone: The CDR3 end falls 3 residues outside the read, so it is completed with the germline J gene. The J gene is TRBJ1-1, the V gene TRBV20-1, with D possibly matching TRBD1 (5 bases). Germline CDR1 reads DFQATT; CDR2 reads SNEGSKA (reference sequence). The CDR3 is 17 residues long. Trimming cost V 0 bases and J 5 bases, with 22 bases left between them. The CDR3 region is CSARDRSLGGGRTEAFF. The covered CDR3 bases are TGCAGTGCTAGAGATAGGTCCCTCGGGGGTGGCCGTACTGAA.